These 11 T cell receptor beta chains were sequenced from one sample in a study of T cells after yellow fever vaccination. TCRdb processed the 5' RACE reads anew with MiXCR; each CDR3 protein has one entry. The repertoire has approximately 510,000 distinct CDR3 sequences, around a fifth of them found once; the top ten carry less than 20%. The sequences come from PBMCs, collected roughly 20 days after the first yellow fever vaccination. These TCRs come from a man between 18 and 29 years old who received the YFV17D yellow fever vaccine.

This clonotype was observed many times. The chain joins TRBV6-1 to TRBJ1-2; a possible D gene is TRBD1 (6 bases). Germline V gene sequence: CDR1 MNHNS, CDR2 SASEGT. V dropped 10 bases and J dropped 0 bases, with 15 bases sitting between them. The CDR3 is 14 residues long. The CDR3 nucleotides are TGTGCCACCCGCCCGGACAGCTCTAACTATGGCTACACCTTC. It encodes CATRPDSSNYGYTF.

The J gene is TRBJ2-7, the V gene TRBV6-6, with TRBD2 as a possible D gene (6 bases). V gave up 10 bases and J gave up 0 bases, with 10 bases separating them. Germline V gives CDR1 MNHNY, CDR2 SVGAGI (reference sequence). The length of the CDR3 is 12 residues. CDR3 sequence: CATRDGSYEQYF. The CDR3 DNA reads TGTGCCACGCGGGACGGCTCCTACGAGCAGTACTTC.

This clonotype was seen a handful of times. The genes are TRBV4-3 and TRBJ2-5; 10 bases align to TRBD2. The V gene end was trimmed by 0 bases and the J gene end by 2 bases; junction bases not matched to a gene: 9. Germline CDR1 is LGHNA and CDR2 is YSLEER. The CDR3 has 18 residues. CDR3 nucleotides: TGCGCCAGCAGCCAAGATCTGACAAGCGGGGGGGAACAAGAGACCCAGTACTTC. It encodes CASSQDLTSGGEQETQYF.

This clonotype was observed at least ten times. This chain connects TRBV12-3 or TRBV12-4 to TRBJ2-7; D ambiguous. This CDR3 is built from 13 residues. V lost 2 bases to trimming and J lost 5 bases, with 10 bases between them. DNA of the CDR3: TGTGCCAGCAGTTTATCCGGGTACCACGAGCAGTACTTC. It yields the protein CASSLSGYHEQYF.

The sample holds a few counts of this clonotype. The CDR3 sequence: CSARGGQGNSYGYTF. The CDR3 DNA is TGCAGTGCTAGAGGGGGACAGGGGAATTCCTATGGCTACACCTTC. The chain couples TRBV20-1 to TRBJ1-2, with TRBD1 matching 10 bases. CDR1 is DFQATT, CDR2 SNEGSKA, per germline (reference sequence). V was pared by 1 base and J by 4 bases, with 6 bases of the junction left unmatched. There are 15 residues in the CDR3.

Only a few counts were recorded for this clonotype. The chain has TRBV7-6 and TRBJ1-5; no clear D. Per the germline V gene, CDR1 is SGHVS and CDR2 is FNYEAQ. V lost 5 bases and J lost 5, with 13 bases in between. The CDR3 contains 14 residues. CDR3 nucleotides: TGTGCCAGCAGCCCCGACCTAGGCGATCAGCCCCAGCATTTT. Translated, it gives CASSPDLGDQPQHF.

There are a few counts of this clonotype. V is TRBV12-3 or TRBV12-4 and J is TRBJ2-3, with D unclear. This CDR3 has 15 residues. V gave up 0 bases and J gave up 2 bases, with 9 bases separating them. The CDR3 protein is CASSLARILTDTQYF. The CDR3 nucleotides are TGTGCCAGCAGTTTAGCGAGAATACTCACAGATACGCAGTATTTT.

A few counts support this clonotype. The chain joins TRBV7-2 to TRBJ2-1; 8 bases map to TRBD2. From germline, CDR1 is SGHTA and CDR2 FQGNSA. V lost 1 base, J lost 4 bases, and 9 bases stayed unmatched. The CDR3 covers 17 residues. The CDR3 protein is CASSLVGVAGYYNEQFF. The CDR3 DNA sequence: TGTGCCAGCAGCTTAGTTGGTGTAGCGGGGTATTACAATGAGCAGTTCTTC.

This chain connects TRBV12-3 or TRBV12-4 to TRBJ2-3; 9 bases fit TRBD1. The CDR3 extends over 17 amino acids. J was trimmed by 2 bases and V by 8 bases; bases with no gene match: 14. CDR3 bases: TGTGCCAGCCGGACAGGGGTCCCCATAATTTTCACAGATACGCAGTATTTT. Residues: CASRTGVPIIFTDTQYF.

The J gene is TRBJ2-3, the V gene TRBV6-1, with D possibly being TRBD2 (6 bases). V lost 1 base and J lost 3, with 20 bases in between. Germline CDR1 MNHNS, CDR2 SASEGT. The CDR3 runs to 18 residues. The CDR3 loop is CASSEDLTRGFGTDTQYF. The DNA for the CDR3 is TGTGCCAGCAGTGAAGATTTAACTCGGGGGTTCGGAACAGATACGCAGTATTTT.

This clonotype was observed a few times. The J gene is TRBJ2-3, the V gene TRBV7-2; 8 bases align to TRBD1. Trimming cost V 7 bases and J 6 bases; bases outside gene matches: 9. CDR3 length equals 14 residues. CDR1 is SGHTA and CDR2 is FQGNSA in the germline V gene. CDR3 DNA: TGTGCCAGCACCCCCAGGGGGCCTTGGGATACGCAGTATTTT. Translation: CASTPRGPWDTQYF.